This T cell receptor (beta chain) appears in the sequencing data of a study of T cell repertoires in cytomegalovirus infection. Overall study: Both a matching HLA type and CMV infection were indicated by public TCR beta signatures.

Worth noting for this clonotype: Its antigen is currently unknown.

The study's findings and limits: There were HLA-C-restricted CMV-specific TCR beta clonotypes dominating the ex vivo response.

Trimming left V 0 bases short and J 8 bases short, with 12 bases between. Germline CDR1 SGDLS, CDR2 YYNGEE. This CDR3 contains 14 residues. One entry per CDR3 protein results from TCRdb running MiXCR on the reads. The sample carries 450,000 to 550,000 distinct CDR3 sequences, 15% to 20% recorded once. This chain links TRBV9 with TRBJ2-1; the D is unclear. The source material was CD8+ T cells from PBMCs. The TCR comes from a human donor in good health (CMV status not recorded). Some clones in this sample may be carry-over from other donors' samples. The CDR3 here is CASSVVNKPHEQFF. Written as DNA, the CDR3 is TGTGCCAGCAGCGTAGTTAATAAGCCACATGAGCAGTTCTTC.